The text below deals with one T cell receptor (beta chain). Its antigen remains unknown. The sample originates from a study of OX40 agonist ivuxolimab in advanced cancers. Study outcomes and limitations: CD4+ and CD8+ blood T cells expanded clonally by week 6 at 0.1 to 3.0 mg/kg.

This CDR3 contains 16 residues. Between the trimmed V and J ends, which lost 3 bases and 4 bases, there was a span of 19 bases. Per the germline V gene, CDR1 is LNHDA and CDR2 is SQIVND (reference sequence). Sequencing was performed with immunoSEQ multiplex PCR; in TCRdb, only in-frame clones are kept and a portion is missing. The sample includes more than 45,000 clones, roughly 80% of them seen just once. V is TRBV19 and J is TRBJ2-7; D assignment may be TRBD1 or TRBD2 (6 bases each). This TCR was sampled from an adult with an advanced solid tumor such as melanoma, head and neck, liver or kidney cancer. The input for sequencing was CD4+ or CD8+ T cells sorted from blood, taken in a trial of the OX40 agonist ivuxolimab. CDR3 amino acids: CASSIRSGDSFYEQYF. The CDR3 nucleotides read TGTGCCAGTAGTATTCGGTCAGGGGACTCTTTTTACGAGCAGTACTTC.